Each of the 4 T cell receptor beta chains below was sequenced from the same sample in a study of cytomegalovirus exposure and HLA in healthy donors. 13 Jbeta primers and 60 Vbeta primers were used for the PCR. Measured with immunoSEQ multiplex PCR; TCRdb has only the in-frame clones, and not every one. The sample includes about 160,000 clones, roughly 72% seen only once; the top ten take approximately 6.9%. Sequencing input: PBMCs. These receptors were taken from a man between 35 and 55 years old in good health and CMV-seropositive.

This clone was seen more than once but under ten times. The chain uses TRBV2 and TRBJ1-6, with 8 nucleotides matching TRBD1. This CDR3 is built from 11 residues. V lost 10 bases and J lost 8; bases outside the gene matches: 1. CDR1 is SNHLY, CDR2 FYNNEI, per germline. In DNA form, the CDR3 reads TGTGCCACGGACAGGGATTCACCCCTCCACTTT. Protein: CATDRDSPLHF.

This clone has a single count. The same CDR3 can be traced to other DNA sequences in this sample. The chain links TRBV5-6 to TRBJ1-2; D not resolved. CDR1 and CDR2 from the germline V gene are SGHDT and YYEEEE. The CDR3 has 13 residues. The V gene lost 0 bases and the J gene lost 2 bases, with 5 bases spanning the gap. CDR3 sequence reads: CASSLGRNYGYTF. The CDR3 bases are TGTGCCAGCAGCTTGGGCCGGAACTATGGCTACACCTTC.

V gene TRBV18 combines with J gene TRBJ1-6, with 7 bases fitting TRBD1. This CDR3 has 14 amino acids. Germline CDR1 is KGHSH and CDR2 is LQKENI. J was trimmed by 7 bases and V by 3 bases; bases with no gene match: 3. The CDR3 nucleotides are TGTGCCAGCTCACCGGACAGGTCGAATTCACCCCTCCACTTT. Translation gives CASSPDRSNSPLHF.

As DNA, the CDR3 is TGTGCCAGCAGCGTAATCTGGCCAGCGAACACCGGGGAGCTGTTTTTT. As protein: CASSVIWPANTGELFF. The V gene is TRBV9, the J gene TRBJ2-2, with unresolved D. Germline CDR1 and CDR2: SGDLS and YYNGEE. The CDR3 runs to 16 residues. V was shortened by 1 base and J by 0 bases, with 10 bases between the two germline ends.